This T cell receptor beta chain originates from a study of blood T cell repertoires in COVID-19. About the study: The study drew acute and convalescent COVID-19 samples from the United States, Italy and Spain. PBMCs, B-cell-depleted T cells, or T cells provided the cDNA or gDNA that made up the material.

There are a few counts of this clone. Methods used by the authors: Reference gene primer amplification in the assay estimated nucleated cell counts. Assay used: immunoSEQ multiplex PCR; TCRdb lists only in-frame clones, some missing. That table supplies the V and J calls and clone size; D and trimming were determined from the DNA. The sample yields 85,000 to 110,000 clones, 84% seen once. The CDR3 contains 12 residues. Per germline, CDR1 SGHTA and CDR2 FQGNSA. Trimming stripped 6 bases from V and 4 bases from J, with 9 bases between. The specimen was peripheral blood. V is TRBV7-2 and J is TRBJ1-2; tentatively, D is TRBD1 (5 bases). The sequence was obtained from a human donor in a cohort sampled during active COVID-19. As DNA, the CDR3 is TGTGCCAGCAGTGACAGAGTCTATGGCTACACCTTC. Encoded protein: CASSDRVYGYTF.